The next 25 T cell receptor beta chains were all read from a single sample in a study of control samples from healthy donors and cancer patients. Repertoires were generated with immunoSEQ multiplex PCR, while TCRdb's copy carries only in-frame clones and drops some. The sample lists about 75,000 clones; about 93% were seen once. Source material: blood. The receptors originated from a woman between 35 and 50 years old in good health.

J is TRBJ1-3 and V is TRBV15; weak D call: TRBD1 (5 bases). Germline CDR1 is LNHNV and CDR2 is YYDKDF (reference sequence). V dropped 5 bases and J dropped 0 bases, with 14 bases sitting between them. The length of the CDR3 is 16 residues. The CDR3 loop is CATSDGAGFSGNTIYF. The CDR3 nucleotides are TGTGCCACCAGCGATGGGGCCGGATTCTCTGGAAACACCATATATTTT. Variable domain in full (rest from reference TRBV15 and TRBJ1-3): DAMVIQNPRYQVTQFGKPVTLSCSQTLNHNVMYWYQQKSSQAPKLLFHYYDKDFNNEADTPDNFQSRRPNTSFCFLDIRSPGLGDTAMYLCATSDGAGFSGNTIYFGEGSWLTVV.

V and J are TRBV6-4 and TRBJ1-4; D uncertain. This CDR3 has 17 amino acids. V lost 3 bases and J 0 bases, leaving 14 bases between the germline ends. Germline CDR1 reads MRHNA; CDR2 reads SNTAGT. The CDR3 here is CASSESGIGATNEKLFF. The DNA of the CDR3 is TGTGCCAGCAGTGAATCGGGCATTGGTGCAACTAATGAAAAACTGTTTTTT.

This chain's CDR3 is CASSPDRGLYEQYF. The CDR3, as DNA: TGTGCCAGCAGCCCGGACAGGGGGCTCTACGAGCAGTACTTC. The rearrangement links TRBV6-5 to TRBJ2-7; 11 bases are a match to TRBD1. This CDR3 is 14 amino acids long. J lost 3 bases, V lost 6 bases, and 4 bases had no gene match. CDR1 MNHEY and CDR2 SVGAGI come from the germline V gene.

V and J are TRBV27 and TRBJ1-1; TRBD1 is a possible D gene (5 bases). The V end was cut by 6 bases, the J end by 4 bases, with 12 bases between. The germline V gene has CDR1 MNHEY and CDR2 SMNVEV (reference sequence). The CDR3 loop spans 13 amino acids. The CDR3 region has the DNA TGTGCCAGCAGCCTCGGCGGGGGCACTGAAGCTTTCTTT. This translates into CASSLGGGTEAFF.

V gene TRBV30 combines with J gene TRBJ2-7; 13 bases match TRBD2. This CDR3 region has 13 residues. The germline gives CDR1 GTSNPN, CDR2 SVGIG (reference sequence). The V and J ends lost 7 bases and 7 bases, in that order; junction bases with no gene match: 7. DNA of the CDR3: TGTGCCTTTCGACTAGCGGGAGGAGGGGAGCAGTACTTC. Its protein product is CAFRLAGGGEQYF.

The chain has TRBV7-8 and TRBJ1-5; D is unresolved. The germline V and J ends were trimmed by 5 bases and 4 bases, with 15 bases remaining between them. The CDR3 consists of 15 residues. Germline lookup yields CDR1 SGHVS and CDR2 FQNEAQ. CDR3 DNA: TGTGCCAGCAGCCCTGGAAGAGTCTCTAATCAGCCCCAGCATTTT. This codes for CASSPGRVSNQPQHF.

The rearrangement uses TRBV28 and TRBJ1-1, with D tentatively TRBD1 (5 bases). Trimming took 7 bases from V and 1 from J, leaving 13 bases between them. Germline CDR1 is MDHEN and CDR2 is SYDVKM. The CDR3 spans 14 residues. CDR3 in amino acids: CASTLGVGNTEAFF. The DNA for the CDR3 is TGTGCCAGCACCCTGGGGGTAGGGAACACTGAAGCTTTCTTT.

The rearrangement links TRBV30 to TRBJ2-7; D remains ambiguous. This CDR3 has 11 residues. Per the germline V gene, CDR1 is GTSNPN and CDR2 is SVGIG (reference sequence). V was clipped by 5 bases and J by 2 bases, with 7 bases between them. The CDR3 here is CAWDTAYEQYF. In DNA, the CDR3 is TGTGCCTGGGACACCGCCTACGAGCAGTACTTC.

The gene calls are TRBV27 and TRBJ1-1, with D hard to call. Trimming cost V 0 bases and J 11 bases, with 10 bases left between them. CDR1 and CDR2 (germline): MNHEY, SMNVEV (reference sequence). CDR3 length: 12 amino acids. CDR3: CASSLSKEGAFF. CDR3 nucleotide sequence: TGTGCCAGCAGTTTATCGAAGGAAGGGGCTTTCTTT.

This clone appeared a few times. V is TRBV28 and J is TRBJ1-6; no firm D call. The germline V and J ends were trimmed by 5 bases and 0 bases, with 17 bases remaining between them. The CDR3 has 18 amino acids. Germline V gene lookup returns CDR1 MDHEN and CDR2 SYDVKM. The CDR3 sequence is CASSTLKQLSSYNSPLHF. The CDR3 DNA follows: TGTGCCAGCAGTACCTTAAAACAGCTCAGCTCCTATAATTCACCCCTCCACTTT.

The rearrangement uses TRBV10-3 and TRBJ2-1; 8 positions agree with TRBD1. The CDR3 length is 15 residues. Germline V gives CDR1 ENHRY, CDR2 SYGVKD. Trimming cost V 0 bases and J 9 bases; bases outside gene matches: 7. CDR3 protein: CAISESGTGQGEQFF. The CDR3, as DNA: TGTGCCATCAGTGAGTCCGGGACAGGTCAGGGTGAGCAGTTCTTC.

The chain employs TRBV6-5 and TRBJ1-4; the D is unclear. Germline values: CDR1 MNHEY, CDR2 SVGAGI. The CDR3 extends over 13 amino acids. Trimming removed 5 bases at V and 5 bases at J, with 9 bases between. The CDR3 is CASSLYENEKLFF. In nucleotides, the CDR3 is TGTGCCAGCAGTCTATATGAAAATGAAAAACTGTTTTTT.

This chain links TRBV7-9 with TRBJ2-7, with 8 bases matching TRBD1. The germline V gene encodes CDR1 SEHNR and CDR2 FQNEAQ (reference sequence). The trim removed 5 bases at V and 3 bases at J, leaving 6 bases unmatched. The CDR3 spans 14 residues. CDR3 residues: CASSNRDRSYEQYF. Here the CDR3 DNA reads TGTGCCAGCAGCAACCGGGACAGGAGCTACGAGCAGTACTTC.

The V gene is TRBV5-1, the J gene TRBJ2-3; the D gene is possibly TRBD1 (5 bases). Germline CDR1 reads SGHRS; CDR2 reads YFSETQ. V lost 0 bases and J lost 5, with 10 bases in between. The CDR3 runs 14 residues. As DNA, the CDR3 is TGCGCCAGCAGCTTGGGTATAGGGGTAGATACGCAGTATTTT. Translation: CASSLGIGVDTQYF.

The chain uses TRBV30 and TRBJ2-1; TRBD2 aligns across 8 bases. Germline-derived CDR1 and CDR2 are GTSNPN and SVGIG (reference sequence). This CDR3 comprises 13 residues. V was clipped by 3 bases and J by 10 bases; unmatched bases: 8. In DNA, the CDR3 is TGTGCCTGGAGAGGGGTAGCGGGGTGGGAGCAGTTCTTC. Protein product: CAWRGVAGWEQFF.

The chain uses TRBV6-2 or TRBV6-3 and TRBJ2-7, with TRBD2 matching 10 bases. Germline CDR1 and CDR2: MNHEY and SVGEGT. This CDR3 has 18 residues. V lost 0 bases to trimming and J lost 3 bases; unmatched junction nucleotides: 11. The CDR3 bases are TGTGCCAGCAGTTACTCGCGGACTAGCGGTATTTGGAACTACGAGCAGTACTTC. As protein: CASSYSRTSGIWNYEQYF.

The chain is built from TRBV12-3 or TRBV12-4 and TRBJ2-3; 7 nucleotides agree with TRBD2. J was trimmed by 2 bases and V by 5 bases; bases with no gene match: 1. This CDR3 region has 13 residues. The CDR3 bases are TGTGCCAGCAGTGGGACTAACACAGATACGCAGTATTTT. Amino acids: CASSGTNTDTQYF.

This rearrangement joins TRBV12-5 to TRBJ1-1; TRBD1 agrees at 9 bases. Looked up from germline, CDR1 is LGHNT and CDR2 is FRNRAP. This CDR3 spans 12 amino acids. The trim removed 5 bases at V and 9 bases at J, leaving 4 bases unmatched. The CDR3 region is CASGPGTGKAFF. The CDR3, as DNA: TGTGCTAGTGGTCCGGGGACAGGGAAAGCTTTCTTT.

The rearrangement links TRBV28 to TRBJ2-7, with unresolved D. The germline CDR1 and CDR2 sequences are MDHEN and SYDVKM. Trimming pared 6 bases from V and 5 bases from J, leaving 20 bases between. The CDR3 totals 15 residues. Written as DNA, the CDR3 is TGTGCCAGCAGCTTGCTTAGATTGGCAGGCCACGAGCAGTACTTC. Its protein product is CASSLLRLAGHEQYF.

The CDR3 nucleotides are TGTGCCAGCACATTACCGGGACTAGCGGTTTCAGATACGCAGTATTTT. Protein sequence: CASTLPGLAVSDTQYF. This chain links TRBV28 with TRBJ2-3, with 11 bases identical to TRBD2. Unmatched junction bases numbered 10, after V lost 7 bases and J lost 4 bases. CDR3 length: 16 residues. Germline values: CDR1 MDHEN, CDR2 SYDVKM.

This clone was observed a single time. J is TRBJ1-1 and V is TRBV3-1 (or the pseudogene TRBV3-2), with D perhaps matching TRBD1 (5 bases). From germline, CDR1 is LGHDT and CDR2 YNNKEL (reference sequence). V lost 2 bases and J lost 5, with 12 bases in between. The CDR3 contains 14 residues. DNA of the CDR3: TGTGCCAGCAGCCAACAGGGTTCATGGACTGAAGCTTTCTTT. It encodes CASSQQGSWTEAFF.

This chain links TRBV2 with TRBJ2-2, with a possible D match to TRBD1 (6 bases). In germline, CDR1 is SNHLY, CDR2 FYNNEI. The CDR3 is made up of 15 amino acids. Trimming left V 5 bases short and J 0 bases short, with 10 bases between. The CDR3 here is CASSTGFANTGELFF. The CDR3 bases are TGTGCCAGCAGTACAGGGTTCGCGAACACCGGGGAGCTGTTTTTT.

This chain links TRBV2 with TRBJ2-5, with no clear D. CDR3 length: 13 amino acids. V shed 8 bases and J shed 0 bases, with 10 bases lying between them. The germline gives CDR1 SNHLY, CDR2 FYNNEI. CDR3 sequence (DNA): TGTGCCAGCGGTGGGTGGTACCAAGAGACCCAGTACTTC. It specifies CASGGWYQETQYF.

The genes are TRBV5-5 and TRBJ1-6; possibly TRBD1 for D (6 bases). The germline V and J ends were trimmed by 5 bases and 7 bases, with 13 bases remaining between them. Germline CDR1 and CDR2: SGHKS and YYEKEE (reference sequence). The CDR3 is 14 amino acids. The CDR3 spells CASSPGHENSPLHF. The CDR3 coding sequence is TGTGCCAGCAGTCCGGGACACGAAAATTCACCCCTCCACTTT.

This clone appeared a single time. The V gene is TRBV4-2, the J gene TRBJ2-3, with 11 bases lining up with TRBD2. CDR3 length: 16 residues. V lost 0 bases, J lost 5 bases, and 4 bases stayed unmatched. Germline loops: CDR1 LGHNA, CDR2 YNFKEQ. The CDR3 nucleotides are TGTGCCAGCAGCCAAGAGCTAGCGGGAGGAATAGATACGCAGTATTTT. This translates into CASSQELAGGIDTQYF.